The 2 T cell receptor beta chains presented below share a single source sample, sequenced in a study of PD-1 blockade in classical Hodgkin lymphoma. Time point specified: cycle 4 day 1 (C4D1), after five to seven weeks of nivolumab. All patients relapsed after autologous stem cell transplantation, and brentuximab vedotin exposure varied. The CD8+ T cells came from thawed PBMCs through magnetic negative selection. Profiled with immunoSEQ multiplex PCR; TCRdb holds only in-frame clones, not every one. The table shows under 9,000 clones, with roughly 85% occurring only once. The source was CD8+ T cells from blood, collected before the fourth cycle of nivolumab. The receptors were sampled from a human donor with classical Hodgkin lymphoma.

The chain joins TRBV6-1 to TRBJ2-3; TRBD2 agrees at 8 bases. Per the germline V gene, CDR1 is MNHNS and CDR2 is SASEGT. The trim removed 6 bases at V and 1 base at J, leaving 3 bases unmatched. The CDR3 has 14 residues. CDR3 DNA: TGTGCCAGCAGCACTAGCGGAGGCACAGATACGCAGTATTTT. This encodes CASSTSGGTDTQYF.

V is TRBV4-1 and J is TRBJ1-2; D uncertain. Trimming removed 0 bases from V and 2 bases from J, with 7 bases in between. The CDR3 extends over 14 amino acids. In germline, CDR1 is MGHRA, CDR2 YSYEKL. The CDR3 protein is CASSQDRGNYGYTF. The CDR3 DNA is TGCGCCAGCAGCCAAGATAGAGGAAACTATGGCTACACCTTC.